The following is a T cell receptor (beta chain) sequence with its context. Amplification of TCR beta CDR3 regions used RNA as the template. Primed by the HTBI set, a first-round RT-PCR was run on the TCR CDR3. TCRdb reprocessed the multiplex PCR reads via MiXCR and lists one record per CDR3 protein. This sample carries around 200,000 distinct CDR3 sequences, about 15% of them seen once, and the ten largest clones take 25% to 35%. This entry belongs to a study of T cells in Graves' hyperthyroidism and ophthalmopathy. The CDR3 has 13 amino acids. The V end was cut by 6 bases, the J end by 11 bases, with 14 bases between. CDR1 is MGHRA and CDR2 is YSYEKL in the germline V gene.

The material sequenced was blood. The chain uses TRBV4-1 and TRBJ1-6; D not certain. The sequence was collected from a woman between 45 and 65 years old with Graves' hyperthyroidism. CDR3 residues: CASSAGSGTPLHF. DNA for the CDR3: TGCGCCAGCAGTGCGGGCTCGGGTACACCCCTCCACTTT.